This T cell receptor (beta chain) emerged from a study of T cells in tuberculosis. After thawing and overnight rest, PBMC were stained with GMM-loaded CD1B tetramer, viability dye and anti-CD3 for sorting. C32 glucose monomycolate from Rhodococcus equi was loaded onto the CD1B tetramers. Germline CDR1 and CDR2: PRHDT and FYEKMQ (reference sequence). Trimming pared 5 bases from V and 0 bases from J, leaving 11 bases between. This CDR3 comprises 15 residues. The protocol was immunoSEQ multiplex PCR, while the TCRdb copy is restricted to in-frame clones and leaves out a portion. The table records about 59,000 clones, around 81% of them present only once. This clone has only a few counts. In the same sample, other DNA sequences code for this CDR3.

Sequenced material: CD1b-GMM tetramer-negative cells sorted from PBMCs. The receptor was isolated from an adult woman with latent tuberculosis. This rearrangement joins TRBV13 to TRBJ1-3; D call uncertain. The CDR3 region has the DNA TGTGCCAGCAGCCCTCTCCGGTACTCTGGAAACACCATATATTTT. This sequence encodes CASSPLRYSGNTIYF. Variable domain in full (rest from reference TRBV13 and TRBJ1-3): AAGVIQSPRHLIKEKRETATLKCYPIPRHDTVYWYQQGPGQDPQFLISFYEKMQSDKGSIPDRFSAQQFSDYHSELNMSSLELGDSALYFCASSPLRYSGNTIYFGEGSWLTVV.